A single sample is the source of the 7 T cell receptor beta chains below, sequenced in a study of graft-versus-host responses after intestinal transplantation. Clones were sequenced by immunoSEQ multiplex PCR, and TCRdb holds only the in-frame ones, with some missing. The sample records just over 95,000 clones, roughly nine tenths being singletons. No cognate antigen is known for these TCRs. This sample comprised unstimulated CD4+ T cells sorted from spleen or lymph node cells, obtained before intestinal transplant. The receptor set was obtained from a human donor who received an intestinal transplant.

The chain has TRBV19 and TRBJ1-1; 7 bases line up with TRBD1. Germline assignment: CDR1 LNHDA and CDR2 SQIVND (reference sequence). The CDR3 totals 16 residues. Trimming cost V 5 bases and J 3 bases; bases outside gene matches: 12. The chain's CDR3 is CASSPGRGRSDTEAFF. Written as DNA, the CDR3 is TGTGCCAGTAGTCCGGGCAGGGGGAGAAGTGACACTGAAGCTTTCTTT.

The CDR3 nucleotides are TGTGCCAGCAGTTTAAGGTTAGCGGAAAGCTCCTACAATGAGCAGTTCTTC. This sequence encodes CASSLRLAESSYNEQFF. The rearrangement uses TRBV28 and TRBJ2-1; perhaps TRBD2 as D (6 bases). The length of the CDR3 is 17 residues. Looked up from germline, CDR1 is MDHEN and CDR2 is SYDVKM. Trimming removed 2 bases from V and 0 bases from J, with 14 bases in between.

The J gene is TRBJ1-5, the V gene TRBV15; possibly TRBD1 for D (6 bases). Germline V gene sequence: CDR1 LNHNV, CDR2 YYDKDF (reference sequence). The germline V and J ends were trimmed by 6 bases and 3 bases, with 12 bases remaining between them. CDR3 length: 14 amino acids. In DNA, the CDR3 is TGTGCCACCAGGGGAGGGGGGGTCAATCAGCCCCAGCATTTT. Translation: CATRGGGVNQPQHF. The whole variable domain, filled in from reference TRBV15 and TRBJ1-5, reads DAMVIQNPRYQVTQFGKPVTLSCSQTLNHNVMYWYQQKSSQAPKLLFHYYDKDFNNEADTPDNFQSRRPNTSFCFLDIRSPGLGDTAMYLCATRGGGVNQPQHFGDGTRLSIL.

V gene TRBV5-4 combines with J gene TRBJ2-7, with TRBD2 matching 12 bases. Looked up from germline, CDR1 is SGHNT and CDR2 is YYREEE (reference sequence). V was pared by 3 bases and J by 5 bases, with 6 bases of the junction left unmatched. This CDR3 comprises 15 residues. In DNA form, the CDR3 reads TGTGCCAGCAGCTCCCTAGCGGGGGGGCCCCACGAGCAGTACTTC. This sequence encodes CASSSLAGGPHEQYF. Drawing the rest from reference TRBV5-4 and TRBJ2-7, the complete variable domain is ETGVTQSPTHLIKTRGQQVTLRCSSQSGHNTVSWYQQALGQGPQFIFQYYREEENGRGNFPPRFSGLQFPNYSSELNVNALELDDSALYLCASSSLAGGPHEQYFGPGTRLTVT.

V and J are TRBV19 and TRBJ2-6; unclear D gene. Per the germline V gene, CDR1 is LNHDA and CDR2 is SQIVND (reference sequence). The CDR3 spans 14 residues. The V and J ends lost 5 bases and 2 bases respectively, with 7 bases between them. The CDR3 DNA is TGTGCCAGTAGTTCCCCTCCTGGGGCCAACGTCCTGACTTTC. It is translated as CASSSPPGANVLTF. The full variable domain, in which reference TRBV19 and TRBJ2-6 provide the parts outside the CDR3, is DGGITQSPKYLFRKEGQNVTLSCEQNLNHDAMYWYRQDPGQGLRLIYYSQIVNDFQKGDIAEGYSVSREKKESFPLTVTSAQKNPTAFYLCASSSPPGANVLTFGAGSRLTVL.

This chain uses TRBV6-1 with TRBJ1-5, with no clear D. Per the germline V gene, CDR1 is MNHNS and CDR2 is SASEGT. V gave up 2 bases and J gave up 5 bases, with 10 bases separating them. The CDR3 is 14 amino acids. The CDR3, as DNA: TGTGCCAGCAGTGAATTCACACAACATCAGCCCCAGCATTTT. Its protein is CASSEFTQHQPQHF.

The V gene is TRBV6-5, the J gene TRBJ1-3, with unresolved D. Deletions cut 0 bases from V and 7 bases from J, with 7 bases between. The CDR3 is 13 amino acids. Germline CDR1 and CDR2: MNHEY and SVGAGI. The CDR3 is CASSYSYGNTIYF. CDR3 coding DNA: TGTGCCAGCAGTTACTCGTACGGGAACACCATATATTTT.